The clone carrying this T cell receptor (beta chain) came up a few times. As yet, its antigen is unknown. Clones were sequenced by immunoSEQ multiplex PCR, and TCRdb holds only the in-frame ones, with some missing. Among around 70,000 clones listed, less than 95% were seen once. Germline V gene data show CDR1 as MDHEN and CDR2 as SYDVKM. The trim removed 5 bases at V and 5 bases at J, leaving 10 bases unmatched. CDR3 length: 15 residues. These data belong to a study of cytomegalovirus exposure and HLA in healthy donors. General study findings and limits: CMV antigen specificity was confirmed in vitro for three CMV-associated chains. The investigators catalogued 164 TCR beta chains as cytomegalovirus-associated. Rare TCR sequences dominated, though some public TCRs recurred in many donors.

This receptor was taken from a woman aged 18 to 35 in good health and CMV-seronegative. The rearrangement links TRBV28 to TRBJ2-7; 9 positions match TRBD1. Input material: PBMCs. CDR3 in amino acids: CASSPPGQGSHEQYF. The DNA of the CDR3 is TGTGCCAGCAGTCCGCCGGGACAGGGATCCCACGAGCAGTACTTC. Supplemented by reference TRBV28 and TRBJ2-7, the full variable domain reads DVKVTQSSRYLVKRTGEKVFLECVQDMDHENMFWYRQDPGLGLRLIYFSYDVKMKEKGDIPEGYSVSREKKERFSLILESASTNQTSMYLCASSPPGQGSHEQYFGPGTRLTVT.